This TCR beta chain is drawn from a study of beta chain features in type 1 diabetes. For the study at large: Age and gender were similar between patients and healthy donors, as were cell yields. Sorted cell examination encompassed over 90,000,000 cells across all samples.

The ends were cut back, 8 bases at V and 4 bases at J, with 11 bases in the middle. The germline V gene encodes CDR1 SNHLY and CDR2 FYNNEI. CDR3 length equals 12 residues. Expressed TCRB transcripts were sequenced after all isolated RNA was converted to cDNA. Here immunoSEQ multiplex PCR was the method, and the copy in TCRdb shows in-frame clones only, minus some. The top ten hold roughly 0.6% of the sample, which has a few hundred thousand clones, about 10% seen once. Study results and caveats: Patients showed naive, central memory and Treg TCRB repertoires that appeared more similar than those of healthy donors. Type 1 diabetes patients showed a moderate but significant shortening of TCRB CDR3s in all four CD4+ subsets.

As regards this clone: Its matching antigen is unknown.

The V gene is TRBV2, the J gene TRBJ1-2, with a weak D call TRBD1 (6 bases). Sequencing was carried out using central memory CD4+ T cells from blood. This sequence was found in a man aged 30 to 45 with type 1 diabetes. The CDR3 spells CASRGDIYGYTF. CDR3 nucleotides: TGTGCCAGCCGTGGGGACATCTATGGCTACACCTTC. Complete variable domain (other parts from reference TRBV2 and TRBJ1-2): EPEVTQTPSHQVTQMGQEVILRCVPISNHLYFYWYRQILGQKVEFLVSFYNNEISEKSEIFDDQFSVERPDGSNFTLKIRSTKLEDSAMYFCASRGDIYGYTFGSGTRLTVV.